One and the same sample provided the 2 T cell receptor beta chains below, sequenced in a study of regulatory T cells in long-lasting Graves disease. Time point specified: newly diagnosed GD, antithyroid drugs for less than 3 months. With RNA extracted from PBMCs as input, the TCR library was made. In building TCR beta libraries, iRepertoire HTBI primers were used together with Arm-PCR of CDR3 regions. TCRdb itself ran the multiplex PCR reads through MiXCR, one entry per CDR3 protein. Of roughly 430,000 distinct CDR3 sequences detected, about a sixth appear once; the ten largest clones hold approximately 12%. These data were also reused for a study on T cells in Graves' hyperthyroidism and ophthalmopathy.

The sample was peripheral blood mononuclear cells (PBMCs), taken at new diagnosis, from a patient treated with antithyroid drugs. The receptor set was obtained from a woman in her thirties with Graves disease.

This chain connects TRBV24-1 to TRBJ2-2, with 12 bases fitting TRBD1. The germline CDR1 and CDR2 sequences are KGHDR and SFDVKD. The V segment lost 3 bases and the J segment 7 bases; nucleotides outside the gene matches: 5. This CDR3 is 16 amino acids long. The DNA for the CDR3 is TGTGCCACCAGTGATCCGGGACAGGGGGCCGGCGGGGAGCTGTTTTTT. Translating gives CATSDPGQGAGGELFF.

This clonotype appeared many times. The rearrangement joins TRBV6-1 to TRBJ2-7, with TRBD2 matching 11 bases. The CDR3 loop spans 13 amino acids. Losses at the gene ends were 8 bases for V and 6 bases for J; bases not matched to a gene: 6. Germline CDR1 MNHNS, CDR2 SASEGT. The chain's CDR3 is CASVSSGRGEQYF. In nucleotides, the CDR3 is TGTGCCAGCGTGAGTAGCGGGAGGGGCGAGCAGTACTTC.